The entry below describes one TCR beta chain. The antigen remains undetermined. The data were obtained in a study of shared clonotypes between healthy human individuals. The wider study: There were three CD4 naive, three CD4 memory, two CD8 naive and one CD8 memory plates per donor. The study, taken as a whole, reports: Blood was the only sampled material, and tissue repertoires likely differ.

Some clones are missing from TCRdb's copy, which holds only in-frame ones; the method was immunoSEQ multiplex PCR. The table has roughly 760,000 clones, over 65% seen once. Within Nashville, Tennessee resided all donors, each a Caucasian adult. The CD4+ fraction was divided into a CD45RA+ naive subset and a CD45RA-negative memory subset. Per germline, CDR1 MNHEY and CDR2 SVGAGI. With V trimmed by 6 bases and J by 7 bases, 10 bases remained unmatched. The CDR3 consists of 15 residues. This TCR came from a woman aged 25 to 39 in good health. The sequenced sample was memory CD4+ T cells sorted from blood. Described subset: CD45RA-negative fraction. V gene TRBV6-5 combines with J gene TRBJ1-5; the match to TRBD1 covers 9 bases. CDR3 residues: CASSHGTGSAQPQHF. In DNA form, the CDR3 reads TGTGCCAGCAGCCATGGGACAGGGAGTGCGCAGCCCCAGCATTTT.